These 10 T cell receptor beta chains came from one sample sequenced in a study of CD8 T cells in Susac syndrome. RNA amounts of about 0.45 to 1 ug underwent reverse transcription with random hexamers. TCRdb re-analysed the immunoSEQ multiplex PCR reads in MiXCR, keeping a single row per CDR3 protein. The table has about 130,000 distinct CDR3 sequences, around 90% seen once. The sample comprised CD8+ T cells from PBMCs. These TCRs come from a human donor with multiple sclerosis.

The sample holds one count of this clonotype. V gene TRBV20-1 combines with J gene TRBJ2-5, with TRBD2 matching 8 bases. Germline V gene lookup returns CDR1 DFQATT and CDR2 SNEGSKA (reference sequence). J was trimmed by 5 bases and V by 3 bases; bases with no gene match: 8. The CDR3 contains 14 residues. CDR3 sequence reads: CSASAQRELETQYF. In DNA form, the CDR3 reads TGCAGTGCTAGTGCTCAGCGGGAGTTGGAGACCCAGTACTTC.

This chain joins TRBV29-1 and TRBJ1-1; no clear D gene. Trimming pared 7 bases from V and 4 bases from J, leaving 13 bases between. The CDR3 consists of 12 residues. The germline CDR1 and CDR2 sequences are SQVTM and ANQGSEA. The DNA for the CDR3 is TGCAGCGACGATCGGGGAGTCACTGAAGCTTTCTTT. Protein product: CSDDRGVTEAFF.

The V and J genes are TRBV24-1 and TRBJ2-1, with D unresolved. CDR3 length: 15 residues. Per germline, CDR1 KGHDR and CDR2 SFDVKD. Trimming took 6 bases from V and 4 from J, leaving 15 bases between them. CDR3 in amino acids: CATSSGRSYYNEQFF. The CDR3 DNA reads TGTGCCACCAGTTCAGGCCGCTCTTATTACAATGAGCAGTTCTTC.

This clonotype was seen only once. This chain connects TRBV25-1 to TRBJ1-4; 11 bases line up with TRBD1. Trimming took 5 bases from V and 6 from J; bases not matched to a gene: 2. The CDR3 is made up of 14 amino acids. Looked up from germline, CDR1 is MGHDK and CDR2 is SYGVNS. CDR3 sequence (DNA): TGTGCCAGCAGTTGGGACAGGGGGGATGAAAAACTGTTTTTT. This encodes CASSWDRGDEKLFF.

The genes are TRBV4-1 and TRBJ1-1; D ambiguous. V dropped 1 base and J dropped 0 bases, with 9 bases sitting between them. The CDR3 extends over 15 amino acids. CDR1 and CDR2 from the germline V gene are MGHRA and YSYEKL. CDR3 region: CASSQGETVNTEAFF. The CDR3 nucleotides read TGCGCCAGCAGCCAAGGAGAGACGGTGAACACTGAAGCTTTCTTT.

CDR3 protein: CASSLGLTGDYNYGYTF. CDR3 coding DNA: TGTGCCAGCAGTTTAGGATTAACAGGGGATTATAACTATGGCTACACCTTC. The chain has TRBV28 and TRBJ1-2; TRBD1 agrees at 7 bases. Germline V gives CDR1 MDHEN, CDR2 SYDVKM. With 2 bases clipped from V and 1 base from J, the junction kept 10 bases outside the gene matches. CDR3 length: 17 residues.

This sequence joins TRBV7-3 and TRBJ2-2; D is unclear. The CDR3 is 14 residues long. Germline V CDR1 and CDR2: SGHTA, FQGTGA. V lost 3 bases to trimming and J lost 6 bases, with 11 bases between them. CDR3 bases: TGTGCCAGCAGCTTGACTGACTCCCCCGGGGAGCTGTTTTTT. This translates into CASSLTDSPGELFF.

The CDR3 loop reads CASSGIGANYGYTF. CDR3 sequence (DNA): TGCGCCAGCAGCGGGATTGGAGCTAACTATGGCTACACCTTC. V usage is TRBV4-1 and J usage is TRBJ1-2; no reliable D call. Deletions cut 5 bases from V and 0 bases from J, with 10 bases between. Germline V gene sequence: CDR1 MGHRA, CDR2 YSYEKL. The CDR3 contains 14 residues.

This rearrangement joins TRBV4-3 to TRBJ1-3; D remains ambiguous. The length of the CDR3 is 17 residues. V gave up 1 base and J gave up 7 bases, with 20 bases separating them. Germline lookup yields CDR1 LGHNA and CDR2 YSLEER. Here the CDR3 reads CASSQVIFDGQVNTIYF. The CDR3 coding sequence is TGCGCCAGCAGCCAAGTGATTTTTGACGGGCAGGTCAACACCATATATTTT.

This chain uses TRBV27 with TRBJ2-6, with 9 bases fitting TRBD1. This CDR3 is built from 16 residues. Trimming at V came to 9 bases and at J to 0 bases, leaving 6 bases not matched to a gene. Germline lookup yields CDR1 MNHEY and CDR2 SMNVEV (reference sequence). The CDR3 DNA is TGTGCCAGTACGGGGACAGGGAGCTCTGGGGCCAACGTCCTGACTTTC. Translation: CASTGTGSSGANVLTF.